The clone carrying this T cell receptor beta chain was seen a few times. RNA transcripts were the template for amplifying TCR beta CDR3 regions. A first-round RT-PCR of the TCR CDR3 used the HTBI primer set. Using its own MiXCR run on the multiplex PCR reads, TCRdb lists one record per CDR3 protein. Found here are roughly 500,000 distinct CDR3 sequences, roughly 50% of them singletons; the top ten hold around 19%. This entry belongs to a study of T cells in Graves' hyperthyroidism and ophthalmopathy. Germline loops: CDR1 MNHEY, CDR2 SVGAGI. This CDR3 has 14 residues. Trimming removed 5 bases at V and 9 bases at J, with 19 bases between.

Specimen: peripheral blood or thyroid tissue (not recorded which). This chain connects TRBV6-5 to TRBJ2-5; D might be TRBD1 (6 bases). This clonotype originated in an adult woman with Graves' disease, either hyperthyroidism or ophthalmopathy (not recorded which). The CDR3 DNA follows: TGTGCCAGCAGTGTGTCAGGGGAAAGTGGGCCCCAGTACTTC. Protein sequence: CASSVSGESGPQYF.